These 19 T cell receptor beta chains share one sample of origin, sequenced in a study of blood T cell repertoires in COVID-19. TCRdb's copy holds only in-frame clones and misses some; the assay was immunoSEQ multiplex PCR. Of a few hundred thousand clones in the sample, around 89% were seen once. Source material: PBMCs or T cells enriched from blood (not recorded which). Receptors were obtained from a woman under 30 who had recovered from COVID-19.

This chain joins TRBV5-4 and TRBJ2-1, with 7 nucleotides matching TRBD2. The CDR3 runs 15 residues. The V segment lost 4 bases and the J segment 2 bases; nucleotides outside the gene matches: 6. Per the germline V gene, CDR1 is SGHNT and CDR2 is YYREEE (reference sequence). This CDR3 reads CASSPTSVTYNEQFF. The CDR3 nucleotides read TGTGCCAGCAGCCCTACTAGCGTCACCTACAATGAGCAGTTCTTC.

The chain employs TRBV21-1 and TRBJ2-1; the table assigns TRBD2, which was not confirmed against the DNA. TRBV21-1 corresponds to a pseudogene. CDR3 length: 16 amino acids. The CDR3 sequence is CASSKREGSGHNEQFF. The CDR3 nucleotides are TGTGCCAGCAGCAAAAGGGAGGGATCGGGGCACAATGAGCAGTTCTTC.

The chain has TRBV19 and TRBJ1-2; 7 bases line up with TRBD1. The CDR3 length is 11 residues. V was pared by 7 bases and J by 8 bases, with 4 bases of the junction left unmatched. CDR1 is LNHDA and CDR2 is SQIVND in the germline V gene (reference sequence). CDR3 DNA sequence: TGTGCCAGTACCGAGGACAGGGGCTACACCTTC. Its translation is CASTEDRGYTF.

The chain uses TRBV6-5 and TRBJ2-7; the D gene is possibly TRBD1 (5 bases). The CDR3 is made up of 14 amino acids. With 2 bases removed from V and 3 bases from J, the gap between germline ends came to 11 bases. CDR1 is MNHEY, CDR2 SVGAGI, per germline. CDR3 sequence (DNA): TGTGCCAGCAGTTACGTCGACAGTGGCTACGAGCAGTACTTC. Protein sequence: CASSYVDSGYEQYF.

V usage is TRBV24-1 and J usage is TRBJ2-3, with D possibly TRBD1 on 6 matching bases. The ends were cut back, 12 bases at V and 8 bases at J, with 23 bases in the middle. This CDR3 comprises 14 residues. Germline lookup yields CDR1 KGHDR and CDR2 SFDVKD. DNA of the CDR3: TGTGCCGACCAAGAGGGGGTACTCAGGGGTACGCAGTATTTT. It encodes CADQEGVLRGTQYF.

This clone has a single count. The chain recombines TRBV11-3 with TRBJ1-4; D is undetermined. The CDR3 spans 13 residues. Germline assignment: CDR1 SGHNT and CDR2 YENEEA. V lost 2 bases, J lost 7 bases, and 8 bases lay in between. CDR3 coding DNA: TGTGCCAGCAGCTTACGGGGAGGTGAAAAACTGTTTTTT. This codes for CASSLRGGEKLFF.

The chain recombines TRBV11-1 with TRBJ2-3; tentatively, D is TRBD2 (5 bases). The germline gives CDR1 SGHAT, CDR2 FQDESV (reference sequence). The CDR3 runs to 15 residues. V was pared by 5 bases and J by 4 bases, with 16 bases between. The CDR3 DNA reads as TGTGCCAGCAGCCCGCGAAGGACTTTAGCAGATACGCAGTATTTT. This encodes CASSPRRTLADTQYF.

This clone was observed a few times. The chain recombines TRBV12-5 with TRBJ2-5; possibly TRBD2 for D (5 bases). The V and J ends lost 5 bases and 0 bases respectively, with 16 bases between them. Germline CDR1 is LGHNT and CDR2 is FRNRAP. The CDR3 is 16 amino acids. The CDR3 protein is CASGPGLGLYQETQYF. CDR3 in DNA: TGTGCTAGTGGTCCCGGACTCGGATTGTACCAAGAGACCCAGTACTTC. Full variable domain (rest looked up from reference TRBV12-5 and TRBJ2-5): DARVTQTPRHKVTEMGQEVTMRCQPILGHNTVFWYRQTMMQGLELLAYFRNRAPLDDSGMPKDRFSAEMPDATLATLKIQPSEPRDSAVYFCASGPGLGLYQETQYFGPGTRLLVL.

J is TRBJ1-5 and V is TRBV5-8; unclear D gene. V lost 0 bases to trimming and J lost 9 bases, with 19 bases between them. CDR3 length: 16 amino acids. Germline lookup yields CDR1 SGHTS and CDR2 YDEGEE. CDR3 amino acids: CASSLVSGTVVGPQHF. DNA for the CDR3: TGTGCCAGCAGCTTGGTCTCCGGAACAGTGGTAGGGCCCCAGCATTTT.

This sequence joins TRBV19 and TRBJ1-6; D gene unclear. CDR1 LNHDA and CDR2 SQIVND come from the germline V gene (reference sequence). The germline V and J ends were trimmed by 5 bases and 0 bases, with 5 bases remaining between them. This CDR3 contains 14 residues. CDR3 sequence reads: CASSWSSYNSPLHF. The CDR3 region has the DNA TGTGCCAGTAGTTGGAGCTCCTATAATTCACCCCTCCACTTT.

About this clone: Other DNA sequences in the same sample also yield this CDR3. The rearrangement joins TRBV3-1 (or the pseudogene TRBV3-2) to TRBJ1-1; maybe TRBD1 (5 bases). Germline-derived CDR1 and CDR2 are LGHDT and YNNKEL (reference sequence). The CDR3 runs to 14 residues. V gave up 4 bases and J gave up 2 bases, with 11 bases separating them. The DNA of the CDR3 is TGTGCCAGCAGCCTGGGTCAGGGCAACACTGAAGCTTTCTTT. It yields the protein CASSLGQGNTEAFF.

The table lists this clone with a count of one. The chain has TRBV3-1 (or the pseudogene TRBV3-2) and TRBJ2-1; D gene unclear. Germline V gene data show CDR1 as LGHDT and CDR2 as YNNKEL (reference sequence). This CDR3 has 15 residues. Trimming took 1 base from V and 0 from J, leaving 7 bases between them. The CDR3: CASSQGASSYNEQFF. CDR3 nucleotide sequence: TGTGCCAGCAGCCAAGGAGCAAGCTCCTACAATGAGCAGTTCTTC.

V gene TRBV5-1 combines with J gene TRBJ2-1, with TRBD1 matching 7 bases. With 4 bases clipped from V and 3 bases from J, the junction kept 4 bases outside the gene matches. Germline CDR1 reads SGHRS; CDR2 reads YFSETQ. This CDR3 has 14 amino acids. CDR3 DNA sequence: TGCGCCAGCAGCACGGGACAGCACTACAATGAGCAGTTCTTC. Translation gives CASSTGQHYNEQFF.

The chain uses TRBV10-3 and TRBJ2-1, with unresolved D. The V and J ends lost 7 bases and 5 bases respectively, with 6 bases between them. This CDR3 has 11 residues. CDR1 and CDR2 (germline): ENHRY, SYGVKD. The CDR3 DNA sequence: TGTGCCATCAATCTAGACAATGAGCAGTTCTTC. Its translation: CAINLDNEQFF.

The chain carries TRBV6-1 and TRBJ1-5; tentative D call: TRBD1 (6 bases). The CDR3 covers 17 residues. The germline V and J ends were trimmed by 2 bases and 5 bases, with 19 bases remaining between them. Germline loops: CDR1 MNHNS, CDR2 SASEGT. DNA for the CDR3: TGTGCCAGCAGTGAAAACGTGGGGGGGCGCGGGGATCAGCCCCAGCATTTT. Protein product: CASSENVGGRGDQPQHF.

This chain's CDR3 is CASSSLSRVENWGYTF. For the CDR3, the DNA is TGTGCCAGCAGTTCCCTGTCCCGGGTCGAAAATTGGGGCTACACCTTC. The rearrangement links TRBV28 to TRBJ1-2, with D uncertain. The CDR3 runs to 16 residues. Germline values: CDR1 MDHEN, CDR2 SYDVKM. V was clipped by 4 bases and J by 8 bases, with 23 bases between them.

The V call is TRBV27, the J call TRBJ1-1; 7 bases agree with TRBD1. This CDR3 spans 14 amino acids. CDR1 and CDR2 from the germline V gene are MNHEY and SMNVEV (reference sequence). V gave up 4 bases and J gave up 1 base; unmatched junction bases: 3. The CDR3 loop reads CASSSGQRNTEAFF. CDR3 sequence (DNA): TGTGCCAGCAGTTCGGGACAGAGGAACACTGAAGCTTTCTTT.

CDR3 residues: CASSPSDRVAKNIQYF. Written as DNA, the CDR3 is TGTGCCAGCAGTCCGTCGGACAGGGTAGCCAAAAACATTCAGTACTTC. This rearrangement joins TRBV28 to TRBJ2-4, with TRBD1 identical over 8 bases. V lost 5 bases, J lost 0 bases, and 6 bases stayed unmatched. This CDR3 contains 16 residues. Germline V gene lookup returns CDR1 MDHEN and CDR2 SYDVKM.

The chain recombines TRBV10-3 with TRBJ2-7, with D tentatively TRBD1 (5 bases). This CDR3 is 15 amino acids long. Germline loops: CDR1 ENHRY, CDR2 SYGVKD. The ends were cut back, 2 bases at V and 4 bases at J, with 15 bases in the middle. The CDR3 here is CAISEPSGSPYEQYF. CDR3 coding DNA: TGTGCCATCAGTGAGCCGTCAGGGTCCCCATACGAGCAGTACTTC.